Listed here are 12 T cell receptor beta chains from one sample, sequenced in a study of beta chain features in type 1 diabetes. Sequenced material consisted of expressed TCRB transcripts (all of the isolated RNA was reverse transcribed). Repertoires were generated with immunoSEQ multiplex PCR, while TCRdb's copy carries only in-frame clones and drops some. This table holds just over 450,000 clones, approximately 31% found once. Sequenced input: naive CD4+ T cells from blood. These receptors all come from a man aged 18 to 30 in good health.

This clone showed up just a few times. This chain connects TRBV29-1 to TRBJ2-2; a possible D gene is TRBD1 (6 bases). The CDR3 has 14 residues. Germline V lookup: CDR1 SQVTM, CDR2 ANQGSEA. Trimming removed 5 bases from V and 1 base from J, with 11 bases in between. In DNA form, the CDR3 reads TGCAGCGTTTCTAGGACAGAGAACACCGGGGAGCTGTTTTTT. Amino acids: CSVSRTENTGELFF.

The chain employs TRBV7-9 and TRBJ2-4; D remains ambiguous. Germline CDR1 and CDR2: SEHNR and FQNEAQ (reference sequence). Trimming removed 2 bases from V and 0 bases from J, with 8 bases in between. The CDR3 is made up of 15 amino acids. The CDR3 region has the DNA TGTGCCAGCAGCTTAAACGGCCTAGCCAAAAACATTCAGTACTTC. This codes for CASSLNGLAKNIQYF.

In regard to this clone: Mismatch with germline at one junction end may stem from a read error. This chain joins TRBV30 and TRBJ2-1; D is perhaps TRBD2 (6 bases). From germline, CDR1 is GTSNPN and CDR2 SVGIG (reference sequence). The CDR3 is 13 residues long. Written as DNA, the CDR3 is TGTGCCGGGAGTGTTCGGCGGGAAGGTGAGCAGTTCTTC. Amino acids: CAGSVRREGEQFF.

Details on this clone: Other DNA sequences in the sample encode the same CDR3. The J gene is TRBJ2-7, the V gene TRBV11-2; D is unresolved. Germline V gives CDR1 SGHAT, CDR2 FQNNGV. The CDR3 totals 12 residues. Deletions cut 5 bases from V and 2 bases from J, with 7 bases between. Here the CDR3 reads CASSPEAYEQYF. The CDR3 DNA reads as TGTGCCAGCAGCCCGGAAGCCTACGAGCAGTACTTC.

Only a few counts were recorded for this clone. This chain joins TRBV2 and TRBJ2-1; D gene uncertain. There are 13 residues in the CDR3. From germline, CDR1 is SNHLY and CDR2 FYNNEI. Trimming took 3 bases from V and 4 from J, leaving 7 bases between them. In nucleotides, the CDR3 is TGTGCCAGCAGTGACCCCCTTTACAATGAGCAGTTCTTC. Its protein is CASSDPLYNEQFF.

The chain uses TRBV18 and TRBJ1-2, with D hard to call. The germline CDR1 and CDR2 sequences are KGHSH and LQKENI. V lost 2 bases to trimming and J lost 7 bases, with 14 bases between them. This CDR3 contains 14 residues. This chain's CDR3 is CASSPSLRPSGYTF. The CDR3 nucleotides read TGTGCCAGCTCACCATCCCTTAGACCGAGTGGCTACACCTTC.

V is TRBV18 and J is TRBJ2-3, with 7 bases identical to TRBD2. The junction had 10 bases not matched to a gene; V was cut back by 4 bases and J by 0 bases. This CDR3 spans 17 amino acids. Germline V gives CDR1 KGHSH, CDR2 LQKENI. The CDR3 reads CASSLSQRGTSTDTQYF. CDR3 bases: TGTGCCAGCTCACTGTCCCAGCGGGGAACTAGCACAGATACGCAGTATTTT. Based on the CDR3 plus reference TRBV18 and TRBJ2-3, the full variable domain is NAGVMQNPRHLVRRRGQEARLRCSPMKGHSHVYWYRQLPEEGLKFMVYLQKENIIDESGMPKERFSAEFPKEGPSILRIQQVVRGDSAAYFCASSLSQRGTSTDTQYFGPGTRLTVL.

The V gene is TRBV7-2, the J gene TRBJ2-3; D is perhaps TRBD1 (6 bases). Trimming took 1 base from V and 4 from J, leaving 12 bases between them. Per germline, CDR1 SGHTA and CDR2 FQGNSA. The CDR3 is 15 residues long. The CDR3 nucleotides are TGTGCCAGCAGCTTAGGTACAGGGTCAGCAGATACGCAGTATTTT. Its protein product is CASSLGTGSADTQYF.

V usage is TRBV14 and J usage is TRBJ2-7; the D gene is possibly TRBD2 (6 bases). This CDR3 contains 15 residues. Germline loops: CDR1 SGHDN, CDR2 FVKESK. V lost 4 bases and J lost 0, with 13 bases in between. CDR3 sequence (DNA): TGTGCCAGCAGCCCCTTCCGGGAGTTCTCCTACGAGCAGTACTTC. Amino acids: CASSPFREFSYEQYF.

The V call is TRBV29-1, the J call TRBJ2-1; 8 bases fit TRBD1. CDR3 size: 14 residues. CDR1 SQVTM and CDR2 ANQGSEA come from the germline V gene. Losses at the gene ends were 7 bases for V and 4 bases for J; bases not matched to a gene: 9. The CDR3 region has the DNA TGCAGCGCAAAGGACAGGGCAGGATACAATGAGCAGTTCTTC. Protein product: CSAKDRAGYNEQFF.

In its sample, this clone was seen a few times. The chain uses TRBV30 and TRBJ2-5; 9 positions match TRBD2. J was trimmed by 4 bases and V by 3 bases; bases with no gene match: 3. Germline V CDR1 and CDR2: GTSNPN, SVGIG (reference sequence). This CDR3 contains 13 residues. The CDR3 region is CAWRDSGRETQYF. The DNA for the CDR3 is TGTGCCTGGAGGGATAGCGGGAGAGAGACCCAGTACTTC.

The rearrangement joins TRBV5-4 to TRBJ1-1, with D maybe TRBD1 (5 bases). CDR3 size: 16 residues. The V end was cut by 4 bases, the J end by 0 bases, with 16 bases between. Germline CDR1 is SGHNT and CDR2 is YYREEE (reference sequence). CDR3 in DNA: TGTGCCAGCAGCGGGCTAGGCGGGGGATTGAACACTGAAGCTTTCTTT. Protein product: CASSGLGGGLNTEAFF.